The present T cell receptor (beta chain) was sequenced within a study of response to subunit inactivated influenza vaccine. In this sample, this clonotype turned up many times. Its antigen is not known. Study results and caveats: Every seasonal influenza vaccination brings in few new T cells, the authors suggested.

CDR1 and CDR2 from the germline V gene are SGHDT and YYEEEE. V was clipped by 4 bases and J by 7 bases; unmatched bases: 12. This CDR3 has 16 amino acids. TCRdb processed the RT-PCR reads anew with MiXCR; each CDR3 protein has one entry. This sample carries roughly 700,000 distinct CDR3 sequences, approximately 15% of them seen once, and the ten largest clones take around 6.5%. The TCR originated in a man aged 50-60 years who received an inactivated influenza vaccine. The starting material was PBMCs from blood, obtained 14 to 15 days before vaccination. V and J are TRBV5-6 and TRBJ2-1; the match to TRBD2 covers 9 bases. The CDR3 reads CASSIEREVYRNEQFF. CDR3 sequence (DNA): TGTGCCAGCAGCATAGAGCGGGAGGTCTATAGGAATGAGCAGTTCTTC.